The rows below give T cell receptor beta chains drawn from one sample of a study of T cell changes during pregnancy in multiple sclerosis. The method was immunoSEQ multiplex PCR; TCRdb's version includes in-frame clones alone and lacks a portion of them. This table holds 40,000 to 50,000 clones, around 93% found once. The input for sequencing was CD8+ T cells from peripheral blood mononuclear cells, taken in the first trimester of pregnancy. Receptors originate from a female donor with multiple sclerosis, enrolled in a pregnancy study. Both conserved end residues are part of each CDR3. D genes are given only for firm matches. Clone sizes are given selectively: once, few, many, or a class where the clone is expanded.

j_call d_call v_call clone_size cdr3_nt cdr3_aa
TRBJ2-7 TRBD1 TRBV4-1 - TGCGCCAGCAGCCAGGACCGGGACAGGGGGTACGAGCAGTACTTC CASSQDRDRGYEQYF
TRBJ1-5 - TRBV5-1 once TGCGCCAGCAGCCGTGGACAGCCGATTGAGCCCCAGCATTTT CASSRGQPIEPQHF
TRBJ2-2 TRBD1 TRBV6-1 - TGTGCCAGCAGGCCCGGGACAGGCGACACCGGGGAGCTGTTTTTT CASRPGTGDTGELFF
TRBJ1-1 TRBD1 TRBV6-5 - TGTGCCAGCATTAACAGGGGGAACACTGAAGCTTTCTTT CASINRGNTEAFF
TRBJ2-1 TRBD2 TRBV4-2 - TGTGCCAGCAGCCAACCCGACCGGGGGGATGAGCAGTTCTTC CASSQPDRGDEQFF
TRBJ2-7 TRBD1 TRBV19 - TGTGCCAGTAGTCCGAGACAGGGGGACGACGAGCAGTACTTC CASSPRQGDDEQYF
TRBJ1-1 - TRBV27 - TGTGCCAGCAGCTATATCTGGCCCGGAGGAGACACTGAAGCTTTCTTT CASSYIWPGGDTEAFF
TRBJ1-1 - TRBV6-1 few TGTGCCAGCAGTGAGTACGGGTCCACTGAAGCTTTCTTT CASSEYGSTEAFF
TRBJ1-1 TRBD1 TRBV7-9 - TGTGCCAGCAGCTTTTCGGGGACAGGGCAGAACACTGAAGCTTTCTTT CASSFSGTGQNTEAFF
TRBJ2-3 TRBD2 TRBV4-1 few TGCGCCAGCAGCCAGCGGACTAGCGGGGCAGATACGCAGTATTTT CASSQRTSGADTQYF
TRBJ2-1 - TRBV30 - TGTGCCTGGAGTGTTTTCTTATACAATGAGCAGTTCTTC CAWSVFLYNEQFF
TRBJ2-3 - TRBV15 - TGTGCCACCAGCAGAGAAACCCCGTCCGGACAGATCACAGATACGCAGTATTTT CATSRETPSGQITDTQYF
TRBJ2-1 TRBD2 TRBV5-1 - TGCGCCAGCAGCTTGGAGCGGGAGCACCTCAATGAGCAGTTCTTC CASSLEREHLNEQFF
TRBJ2-3 TRBD2 TRBV6-4 - TGTGCCAGCAGCCAACGCGGGGGTGACAGCACAGATACGCAGTATTTT CASSQRGGDSTDTQYF
TRBJ1-1 - TRBV7-9 - TGTGCCAGTCGTCTGGGAGACTACACTGAAGCTTTCTTT CASRLGDYTEAFF
TRBJ1-2 - TRBV30 - TGTGCCTGGCTACGGGATGGCTACACCTTC CAWLRDGYTF
TRBJ2-3 - TRBV7-7 - TGTGCCAGCAGCGACAGAAGGGGGGATACGCAGTATTTT CASSDRRGDTQYF
TRBJ2-3 TRBD2 TRBV7-6 - TGTGCCAGCAGCTGGGGCGGGGGAACAGATACGCAGTATTTT CASSWGGGTDTQYF
TRBJ1-1 TRBD1 TRBV9 - TGTGCCAGCAGCGCGTGGGACAGGGCGGACACTGAAGCTTTCTTT CASSAWDRADTEAFF
TRBJ2-1 TRBD1 TRBV7-7 - TGTGCCAGCAGCTCGTTAGGACAGGGCAGCATCATGGATGAGCAGTTCTTC CASSSLGQGSIMDEQFF
TRBJ2-5 - TRBV7-2 - TGTGCCAGCAGCCCTAGTCTAGCTGGGCCACGGGAGACCCAGTACTTC CASSPSLAGPRETQYF
TRBJ1-1 - TRBV28 - TGTGCCAGCAGTTTTGTAATTGGGAGCTCTGAAGCTTTCTTT CASSFVIGSSEAFF
TRBJ1-1 TRBD1 TRBV18 - TGTGCCAGCTCACCCCCCGACAGGGCGGACACTGAAGCTTTCTTT CASSPPDRADTEAFF
TRBJ2-4 - TRBV7-9 - TGTGCCAGCAGCCCCTCTGTCACGGGTCTAGCCAAAAACATTCAGTACTTC CASSPSVTGLAKNIQYF
TRBJ1-4 - TRBV11-2 - TGTGCCAGCAGCTTACATTACGGAGATAATGAAAAACTGTTTTTT CASSLHYGDNEKLFF
TRBJ2-7 TRBD1 TRBV27 - TGTGCCAGCGCAGGGACAGGGGTGCCCAGGGAGCAGTACTTC CASAGTGVPREQYF
TRBJ2-6 - TRBV19 - TGTGCCAGTAGTCCGTTTCCCTCTGGGGCCAACGTCCTGACTTTC CASSPFPSGANVLTF
TRBJ1-1 TRBD1 TRBV5-5 - TGTGCCAGCAGCTCGGACAGGGGGGACACTGAAGCTTTCTTT CASSSDRGDTEAFF
TRBJ2-3 - TRBV10-3 - TGTGCCATCAGTGAGGTACAGTTACTTGATACGCAGTATTTT CAISEVQLLDTQYF
TRBJ2-1 TRBD2 TRBV19 - TGTGCCAGTAGTATTATCCCCTCTAGCGGGAGGAATGAGCAGTTCTTC CASSIIPSSGRNEQFF
TRBJ2-3 - TRBV5-8 once TGTGCCAGCAGCTGGGGAGTGGGCGGGAGCACAGATACGCAGTATTTT CASSWGVGGSTDTQYF
TRBJ2-7 - TRBV6-5 - TGTGCCAGCAGTTACTCACCGACAGGCACCTACGAGCAGTACTTC CASSYSPTGTYEQYF
TRBJ2-3 TRBD1 TRBV4-2 - TGTGCCAGCAGCCAAGGGGGGACAGGGCATTTCACAGATACGCAGTATTTT CASSQGGTGHFTDTQYF
TRBJ2-3 TRBD2 TRBV2 - TGTGCCAGCAGTTTCGCGACTAGCGGGGGGGGACTTAATAAAGATACGCAGTATTTT CASSFATSGGGLNKDTQYF
TRBJ1-2 TRBD1 TRBV7-6 - TGTGCCAGCAGCCCCGACAGGGGGCGGGTTGACTATGGCTACACCTTC CASSPDRGRVDYGYTF
TRBJ2-1 - TRBV21-1 - TGTGCCAGCAGCAAGTTACCTAGCGTGGCTGGGCAGTTCTTC CASSKLPSVAGQFF
TRBJ1-2 - TRBV12-5 - TGTGCTAGTGGAGCAGGCCACTATGGCTACACCTTC CASGAGHYGYTF
TRBJ1-4 TRBD1 TRBV7-6 - TGTGCCAGCAGCAGGGACAGGGGGCGGTCTGGGAATGAAAAACTGTTTTTT CASSRDRGRSGNEKLFF
TRBJ1-1 - TRBV25-1 few TGTGCCAGCATCCCCCGGGAGGGGGGAACTTTCTTT CASIPREGGTFF
TRBJ2-7 TRBD1 TRBV2 - TGTGCCAGCAGTGGCCCCCCGGGACAGGCGTCCTACGAGCAGTACTTC CASSGPPGQASYEQYF
TRBJ2-7 TRBD2 TRBV19 - TGTGCCAGTAGCTCTGCGGGAGCAGGTTACGAGCAGTACTTC CASSSAGAGYEQYF
TRBJ2-3 TRBD2 TRBV5-4 - TGTGCCGGGAATCCGATCGGGGGGGCCCCAGATACGCAGTATTTT CAGNPIGGAPDTQYF
TRBJ1-5 - TRBV4-3 - TGCGCCAGCAGCCAAACACGTAATAGCAATCAGCCCCAGCATTTT CASSQTRNSNQPQHF
TRBJ1-1 TRBD1 TRBV6-5 - TGTGCCAGCAGTTACGGGACAGTCTTCACTGAAGCTTTCTTT CASSYGTVFTEAFF
TRBJ2-1 - TRBV9 - TGTGCCAGCAGCGTTGGGCCGTACAATGAGCAGTTCTTC CASSVGPYNEQFF
TRBJ1-1 - TRBV5-1 - TGCGCCAGCAGCTTGGGCAGAAACACTGAAGCTTTCTTT CASSLGRNTEAFF
TRBJ2-2 - TRBV6-5 - TGTGCCAGCAGTTACGCCCTGGACAGAAACACCGGGGAGCTGTTTTTT CASSYALDRNTGELFF
TRBJ2-1 - TRBV7-3 - TGTGCCAGCAGCTTAACGGGGGGAGATCTACAGCAGTTCTTC CASSLTGGDLQQFF
TRBJ1-4 - TRBV30 - TGTGCCTGGGGGTCACCGGGACACTCGGATGAAAAACTGTTTTTT CAWGSPGHSDEKLFF
TRBJ2-2 TRBD2 TRBV7-2 - TGTGCCAGCAGCTTTAACCCTCTAGCGGGAGGGATCACCGGGGAGCTGTTTTTT CASSFNPLAGGITGELFF
TRBJ1-1 - TRBV14 - TGTGCCAGCAGCCAAGATTGGGGGGGTGCGGGGGAGAACACTGAAGCTTTCTTT CASSQDWGGAGENTEAFF
TRBJ2-1 - TRBV7-9 - TGTGCCAGCAGCTTAGGACTCGACGAGGGGGTTTCCAATGAGCAGTTCTTC CASSLGLDEGVSNEQFF
TRBJ1-1 - TRBV19 - TGTGCCAGCCAACTCCTAACCGGGAACACTGAAGCTTTCTTT CASQLLTGNTEAFF
TRBJ2-1 TRBD2 TRBV11-2 - TGTGCCAGCAGCGGGGAGCGGGGGGTTAATGAGCAGTTCTTC CASSGERGVNEQFF
TRBJ2-1 TRBD2 TRBV9 - TGTGCCAGCAGCGCCCTCCCAGCGGGGGGGCCAGGTGAGCAGTTCTTC CASSALPAGGPGEQFF
TRBJ2-1 TRBD2 TRBV9 - TGTGCCAGCAGCTTGGATAGCGGGGGGGCTTCCTACAATGAGCAGTTCTTC CASSLDSGGASYNEQFF
TRBJ1-2 - TRBV14 - TGTGCCAGCAGCCCCCGGTCCCGTCGGGGCTACACCTTC CASSPRSRRGYTF
TRBJ1-2 TRBD1 TRBV25-1 - TGTGCCAGCAGCTCACGGGACAGGGGGCCCCGCGATGGCTACACCTTC CASSSRDRGPRDGYTF
TRBJ2-1 - TRBV7-6 once TGTGCCAGCAGCTTAACGAGGGGGGGCTCCTACAATGAGCAGTTCTTC CASSLTRGGSYNEQFF